The T cell receptor (beta chain) described here comes from a study of OX40 agonist ivuxolimab in advanced cancers. Study-wide results and caveats: Some of the nonresponding patients also showed low levels of normalized T-cell clonal expansion.

Points on this clone: Its antigen is not identified.

This CDR3 comprises 15 residues. Trimming removed 0 bases at V and 3 bases at J, with 13 bases between. Germline CDR1 reads SGHKS; CDR2 reads YYEKEE (reference sequence). TCRdb's table, derived via immunoSEQ multiplex PCR, lists solely in-frame clones and lacks some. Among some 50,000 clones listed, about 83% were seen once. The origin of this receptor is an adult with an advanced solid tumor such as melanoma, head and neck, liver or kidney cancer. V gene TRBV5-5 combines with J gene TRBJ2-7; TRBD2 is a possible D gene (5 bases). Sequences were derived from CD4+ or CD8+ T cells sorted from blood, sampled in a trial of the OX40 agonist ivuxolimab. The CDR3 region has the DNA TGTGCCAGCAGCTTGGTGCGGGCCGGGATCTACGAGCAGTACTTC. As protein: CASSLVRAGIYEQYF.